The clone carrying this T cell receptor (beta chain) has just a few counts. Its antigen is not known. From the reads, TCRdb called clonotypes with MiXCR, one entry per CDR3 protein. The repertoire has 550,000 to 700,000 distinct CDR3 sequences, just under 40% of them found once; the top ten carry around 48%. The CDR3 is 14 residues long. The V gene's germline CDR1 is LNHDA and CDR2 SQIVND (reference sequence). V lost 3 bases to trimming and J lost 2 bases, with 8 bases between them. These data come from a study of T cell repertoires in cytomegalovirus infection. The input for sequencing was cultured PBMCs, taken from culture after CMV antigen stimulation. This TCR came from a human donor in good health (CMV status not recorded). Some clones in this sample may be carry-over from other donors' samples. The V and J genes are TRBV19 and TRBJ1-5; D is uncertain. The CDR3 nucleotides read TGTGCCAGTAGTATGACCTGGGGCAATCAGCCCCAGCATTTT. Translation: CASSMTWGNQPQHF.